A few counts support the clone carrying this TCR beta chain. V shed 7 bases and J 8 bases; nucleotides not matched to a gene: 12. CDR3 length equals 16 residues. Germline assignment: CDR1 MDHEN and CDR2 SYDVKM. These data belong to a study of low-dose radiotherapy and immunotherapy resistance in tumors. Time point specified: before trial treatment. Donors were given nivolumab, ipilimumab, aspirin, low-dose cyclophosphamide and low-dose radiotherapy. Alpha and beta chains were covered, as first-strand cDNA relied on TRAV- and TRBV-specific primers. With a V-primer adapter and a constant-region primer, TCRs were amplified for approximately 19 PCR cycles. TCRdb re-called the reads through MiXCR, storing one row per CDR3 protein. The profile covers approximately 89,000 distinct CDR3 sequences, with about 20% appearing a single time and 4.5% to 7.5% taken by the ten largest.

The TCR originated in a male donor with prostate cancer. The chain couples TRBV28 to TRBJ2-3; 13 bases match TRBD2. Sample: PBMCs, taken before treatment. The CDR3 is CASNQVGLAGEGTQYF. The CDR3 DNA reads TGTGCCAGCAACCAAGTAGGACTAGCGGGAGAGGGTACGCAGTATTTT.